The 14 T cell receptor beta chains presented below share a single source sample, sequenced in a study of cytomegalovirus exposure and HLA in healthy donors. In the PCR, 60 Vbeta and 13 Jbeta primers were used. Assay used: immunoSEQ multiplex PCR; TCRdb lists only in-frame clones, some missing. The table lists 120,000 to 150,000 clones. Specimen: PBMCs. The receptor source for this set is a woman younger than 30 in good health and CMV-seronegative.

Worth noting for this clone: The same CDR3 also results from other DNA sequences found in this sample. V usage is TRBV9 and J usage is TRBJ1-1; no clear D gene. CDR3 length: 14 residues. Germline assignment: CDR1 SGDLS and CDR2 YYNGEE. Trimming took off 2 bases at V and 4 bases at J, with 12 bases between the two ends. Here the CDR3 DNA reads TGTGCCAGCAGCGTGGCAGGCGAAGGCACTGAAGCTTTCTTT. Translating gives CASSVAGEGTEAFF. Combining the CDR3 with reference TRBV9 and TRBJ1-1 gives the whole variable domain DSGVTQTPKHLITATGQRVTLRCSPRSGDLSVYWYQQSLDQGLQFLIQYYNGEERAKGNILERFSAQQFPDLHSELNLSSLELGDSALYFCASSVAGEGTEAFFGQGTRLTVV.

The CDR3 coding sequence is TGTGCCAGCAGCTCACAGGGCCAAGAGACCCAGTACTTC. Encoded protein: CASSSQGQETQYF. The chain carries TRBV11-3 and TRBJ2-5; tentatively, D is TRBD1 (6 bases). Germline V gives CDR1 SGHNT, CDR2 YENEEA. V lost 4 bases, J lost 1 base, and 7 bases lay in between. The CDR3 runs to 13 residues.

The rearrangement uses TRBV5-4 and TRBJ1-1; tentative D call: TRBD1 (5 bases). The ends were cut back, 4 bases at V and 3 bases at J, with 10 bases in the middle. CDR1 SGHNT and CDR2 YYREEE come from the germline V gene (reference sequence). The CDR3 length is 13 residues. The CDR3 reads CASSRTGDTEAFF. CDR3 DNA sequence: TGTGCCAGCAGCCGAACAGGTGACACTGAAGCTTTCTTT. Drawing the rest from reference TRBV5-4 and TRBJ1-1, the complete variable domain is ETGVTQSPTHLIKTRGQQVTLRCSSQSGHNTVSWYQQALGQGPQFIFQYYREEENGRGNFPPRFSGLQFPNYSSELNVNALELDDSALYLCASSRTGDTEAFFGQGTRLTVV.

The chain carries TRBV7-9 and TRBJ2-1; TRBD2 matches at 13 bases. The V gene end was trimmed by 5 bases and the J gene end by 11 bases; junction bases not matched to a gene: 3. The CDR3 has 13 residues. Germline V CDR1 and CDR2: SEHNR, FQNEAQ (reference sequence). This CDR3 is CASSMTSGRKQFF. The CDR3 DNA sequence: TGTGCCAGCAGCATGACTAGCGGGAGGAAGCAGTTCTTC. The full variable domain, with the rest looked up from reference TRBV7-9 and TRBJ2-1, is DTGVSQNPRHKITKRGQNVTFRCDPISEHNRLYWYRQTLGQGPEFLTYFQNEAQLEKSRLLSDRFSAERPKGSFSTLEIQRTEQGDSAMYLCASSMTSGRKQFFGPGTRLTVL.

Here the CDR3 DNA reads TGTGCCAGCAGCACCGGACAGGGTGGGGATACTGAAGCTTTCTTT. Translation: CASSTGQGGDTEAFF. V is TRBV5-6 and J is TRBJ1-1; 8 bases are shared with TRBD1. This CDR3 region has 15 residues. V dropped 4 bases and J dropped 5; count of bases not matched to a gene: 10. Germline V gene lookup returns CDR1 SGHDT and CDR2 YYEEEE.

This sequence joins TRBV29-1 and TRBJ2-3; possible D gene TRBD2, 5 bases. The CDR3 sequence is 13 residues long. Trimming left V 2 bases short and J 0 bases short, with 6 bases between. Germline CDR1 SQVTM, CDR2 ANQGSEA. CDR3 in amino acids: CSVETGSTDTQYF. CDR3 nucleotides: TGCAGCGTTGAAACGGGGAGCACAGATACGCAGTATTTT.

This rearrangement joins TRBV6-1 to TRBJ1-1; TRBD1 might be the D (6 bases). Germline V lookup: CDR1 MNHNS, CDR2 SASEGT. V gave up 6 bases and J gave up 4 bases, with 12 bases separating them. CDR3 size: 13 residues. DNA of the CDR3: TGTGCCAGCAGAAACAGGGTAGCCACTGAAGCTTTCTTT. Its translation: CASRNRVATEAFF.

The chain couples TRBV2 to TRBJ1-5, with TRBD1 identical over 9 bases. The CDR3 is made up of 16 amino acids. Trimming removed 7 bases from V and 2 bases from J; junction bases left unmatched: 9. Per germline, CDR1 SNHLY and CDR2 FYNNEI. The CDR3 coding sequence is TGTGCCAGCAACCCGACAGGGGGGGTGCGCAATCAGCCCCAGCATTTT. Translating gives CASNPTGGVRNQPQHF. Combining the CDR3 with reference TRBV2 and TRBJ1-5 gives the whole variable domain EPEVTQTPSHQVTQMGQEVILRCVPISNHLYFYWYRQILGQKVEFLVSFYNNEISEKSEIFDDQFSVERPDGSNFTLKIRSTKLEDSAMYFCASNPTGGVRNQPQHFGDGTRLSIL.

This chain links TRBV4-2 with TRBJ2-5; 10 nucleotides match TRBD2. The CDR3 has 15 residues. Trimming took 3 bases from V and 3 from J; bases not matched to a gene: 4. Per germline, CDR1 LGHNA and CDR2 YNFKEQ. The CDR3 sequence: CASSQSAGGEETQYF. DNA of the CDR3: TGTGCCAGCAGCCAGTCAGCGGGAGGGGAAGAGACCCAGTACTTC.

With respect to this clone: Distinct nucleotide sequences in the sample also encode this CDR3. The rearrangement joins TRBV7-8 to TRBJ1-2; D is unclear. This CDR3 contains 14 residues. V was trimmed by 1 base and J by 7 bases, leaving 13 bases between them. The germline gives CDR1 SGHVS, CDR2 FQNEAQ. The CDR3 DNA reads TGTGCCAGCAGCTTAGGGGTGGGCACCAGTGGCTACACCTTC. Encoded protein: CASSLGVGTSGYTF.

V gene TRBV13 combines with J gene TRBJ2-7; 8 nucleotides match TRBD1. The CDR3 is 16 residues long. V was clipped by 0 bases and J by 2 bases; unmatched bases: 6. The germline CDR1 and CDR2 sequences are PRHDT and FYEKMQ (reference sequence). The CDR3, as DNA: TGTGCCAGCAGCTTAGGGGTCGGGACAGGCCCCTACGAGCAGTACTTC. This sequence encodes CASSLGVGTGPYEQYF.

The chain links TRBV10-3 to TRBJ2-3, with 11 bases identical to TRBD2. The V gene end was trimmed by 6 bases and the J gene end by 2 bases; junction bases not matched to a gene: 13. Germline CDR1 is ENHRY and CDR2 is SYGVKD. The CDR3 runs 18 residues. CDR3 residues: CAISAGTSGYGDTDTQYF. CDR3 DNA: TGTGCCATCAGCGCCGGGACTAGCGGATACGGAGACACAGATACGCAGTATTTT.

The V and J genes are TRBV4-2 and TRBJ1-2; 10 bases fit TRBD1. CDR3 length: 15 residues. CDR1 is LGHNA, CDR2 YNFKEQ, per germline. V lost 3 bases, J lost 3 bases, and 4 bases stayed unmatched. CDR3 protein: CASSQTGGGDYGYTF. The CDR3 nucleotides are TGTGCCAGCAGCCAGACAGGGGGCGGTGACTATGGCTACACCTTC.

The chain combines TRBV7-9 with TRBJ1-2, with 9 bases identical to TRBD1. Trimming took 3 bases from V and 8 from J; bases not matched to a gene: 10. Looked up from germline, CDR1 is SEHNR and CDR2 is FQNEAQ (reference sequence). This CDR3 comprises 15 residues. CDR3 protein: CASSFEAGTGTGYTF. As DNA, the CDR3 is TGTGCCAGCAGCTTCGAAGCCGGGACAGGGACGGGCTACACCTTC.